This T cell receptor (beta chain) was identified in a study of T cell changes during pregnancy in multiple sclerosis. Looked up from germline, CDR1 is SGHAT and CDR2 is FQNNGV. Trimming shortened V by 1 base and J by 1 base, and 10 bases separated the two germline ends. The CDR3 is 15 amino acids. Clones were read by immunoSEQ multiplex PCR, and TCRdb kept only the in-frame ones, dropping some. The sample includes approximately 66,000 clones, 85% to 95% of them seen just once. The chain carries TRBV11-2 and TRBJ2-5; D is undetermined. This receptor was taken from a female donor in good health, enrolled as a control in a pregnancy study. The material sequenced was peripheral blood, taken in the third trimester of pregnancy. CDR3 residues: CASSLGPGFQETQYF. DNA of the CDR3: TGTGCCAGCAGCTTAGGGCCCGGGTTCCAAGAGACCCAGTACTTC.